These 2 T cell receptor beta chains came from one sample sequenced in a study of shared T cell receptors in the human thymus. Profiled with immunoSEQ multiplex PCR; TCRdb holds only in-frame clones, not every one. The repertoire holds approximately 490,000 clones, with about 80% as singletons. These same records also appear under a second study, on human thymus T cells.

The sequenced sample consisted of thymocytes. The receptors were gathered from a boy less than two years old with a congenital heart defect.

This chain uses TRBV30 with TRBJ1-3; D not resolved. With 7 bases removed from V and 7 bases from J, the gap between germline ends came to 11 bases. Germline CDR1 reads GTSNPN; CDR2 reads SVGIG (reference sequence). The CDR3 is made up of 11 amino acids. The CDR3 loop is CASSASNTIYF. In nucleotides, the CDR3 is TGTGCCTCCTCCGCGAGTAACACCATATATTTT.

J is TRBJ2-7 and V is TRBV28; tentative D call: TRBD1 (7 bases). The CDR3 is made up of 17 amino acids. Germline CDR1 and CDR2: MDHEN and SYDVKM. V lost 5 bases and J 1 base, leaving 21 bases between the germline ends. The CDR3 here is CASSPRRWAGGSYEQYF. DNA of the CDR3: TGTGCCAGCAGTCCTCGCCGGTGGGCAGGGGGGTCCTACGAGCAGTACTTC.